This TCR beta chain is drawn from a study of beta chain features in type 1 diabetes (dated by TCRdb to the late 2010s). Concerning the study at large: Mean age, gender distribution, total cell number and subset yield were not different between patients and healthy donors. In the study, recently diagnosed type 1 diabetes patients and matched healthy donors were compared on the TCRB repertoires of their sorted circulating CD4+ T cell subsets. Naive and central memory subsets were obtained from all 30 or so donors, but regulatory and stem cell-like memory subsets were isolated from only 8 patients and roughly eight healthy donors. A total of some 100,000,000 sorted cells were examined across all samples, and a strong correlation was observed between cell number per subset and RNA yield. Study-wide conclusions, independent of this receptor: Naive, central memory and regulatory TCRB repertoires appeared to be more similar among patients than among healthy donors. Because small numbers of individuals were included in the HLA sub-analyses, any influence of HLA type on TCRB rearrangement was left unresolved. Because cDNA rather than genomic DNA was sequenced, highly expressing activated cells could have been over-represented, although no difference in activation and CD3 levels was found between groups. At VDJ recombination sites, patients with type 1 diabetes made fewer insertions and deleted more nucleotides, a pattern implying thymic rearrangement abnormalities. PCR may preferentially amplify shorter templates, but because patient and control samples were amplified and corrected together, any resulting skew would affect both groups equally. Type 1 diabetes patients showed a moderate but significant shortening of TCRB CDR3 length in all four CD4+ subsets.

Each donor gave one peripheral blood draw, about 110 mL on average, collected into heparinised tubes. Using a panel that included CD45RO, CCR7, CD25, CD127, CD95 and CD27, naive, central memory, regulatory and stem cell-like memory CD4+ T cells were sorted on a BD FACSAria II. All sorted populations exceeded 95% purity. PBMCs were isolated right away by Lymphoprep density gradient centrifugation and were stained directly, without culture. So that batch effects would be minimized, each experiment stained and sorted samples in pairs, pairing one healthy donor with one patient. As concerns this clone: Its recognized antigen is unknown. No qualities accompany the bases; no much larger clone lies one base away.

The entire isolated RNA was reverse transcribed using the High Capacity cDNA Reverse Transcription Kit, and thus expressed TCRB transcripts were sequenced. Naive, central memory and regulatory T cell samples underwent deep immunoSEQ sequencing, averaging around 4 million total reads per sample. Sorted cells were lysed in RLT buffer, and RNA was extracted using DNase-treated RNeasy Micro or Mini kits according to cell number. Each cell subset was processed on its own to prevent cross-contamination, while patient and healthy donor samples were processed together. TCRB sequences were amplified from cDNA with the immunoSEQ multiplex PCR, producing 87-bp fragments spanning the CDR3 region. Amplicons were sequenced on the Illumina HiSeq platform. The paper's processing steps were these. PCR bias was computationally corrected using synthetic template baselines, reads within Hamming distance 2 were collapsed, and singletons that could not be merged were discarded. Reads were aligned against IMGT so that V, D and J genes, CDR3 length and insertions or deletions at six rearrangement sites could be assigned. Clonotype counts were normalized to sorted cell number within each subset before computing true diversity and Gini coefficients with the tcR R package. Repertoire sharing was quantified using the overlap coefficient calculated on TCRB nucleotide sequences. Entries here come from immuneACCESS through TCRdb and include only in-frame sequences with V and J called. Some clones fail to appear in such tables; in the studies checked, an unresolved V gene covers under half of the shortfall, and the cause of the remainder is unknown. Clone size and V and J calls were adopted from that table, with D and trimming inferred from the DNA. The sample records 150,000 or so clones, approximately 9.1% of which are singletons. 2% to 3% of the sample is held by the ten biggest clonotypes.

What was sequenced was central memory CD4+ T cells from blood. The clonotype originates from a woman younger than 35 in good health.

Here the CDR3 is given as CAWSVTDYGYTF. The DNA sequence reads TGTGCCTGGAGTGTAACAGACTATGGCTACACCTTC. The rearrangement combines TRBV30 with TRBJ1-2, with no D gene named confidently. The germline V gene (reference sequence) sets CDR1 to GTSNPN and CDR2 to SVGIG. The cysteine opens and the phenylalanine closes a CDR3 of 12 amino acids. Only the CDR3 part of the read is kept: 36 bases, read in frame from the first base. Trimming at the junction amounts to 0 bases on V and 3 bases on J, and the germline ends lie 5 bases apart.